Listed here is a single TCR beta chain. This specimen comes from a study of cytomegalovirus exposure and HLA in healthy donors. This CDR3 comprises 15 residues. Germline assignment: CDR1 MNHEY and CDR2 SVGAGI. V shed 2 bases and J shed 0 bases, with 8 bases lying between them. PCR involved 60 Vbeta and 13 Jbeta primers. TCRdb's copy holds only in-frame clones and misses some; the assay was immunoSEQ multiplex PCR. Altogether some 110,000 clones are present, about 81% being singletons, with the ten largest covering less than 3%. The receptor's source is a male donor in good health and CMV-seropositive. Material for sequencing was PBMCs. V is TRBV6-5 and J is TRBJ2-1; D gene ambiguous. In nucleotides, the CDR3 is TGTGCCAGCAGTTACGACTGGAGCTCCTACAATGAGCAGTTCTTC. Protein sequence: CASSYDWSSYNEQFF.